Below, 22 T cell receptor beta chains from the same sample are listed, as sequenced in a study of technical replicates of blood from several donors. The repertoire was sequenced with immunoSEQ multiplex PCR; TCRdb's copy has only in-frame clones and lacks some. Here the sample spans 95,000 or so clones, roughly 96% being singletons. The specimen sequenced was T cells isolated from PBMCs. All receptors derive from a human donor in good health.

V and J are TRBV11-2 and TRBJ1-2; the match to TRBD1 covers 10 bases. Per the germline V gene, CDR1 is SGHAT and CDR2 is FQNNGV. The ends lost 3 bases at V and 5 bases at J; junction bases unmatched: 3. CDR3 length: 14 residues. CDR3 in DNA: TGTGCCAGCAGCTTGGACAGGGGGGCGTATGGCTACACCTTC. This translates into CASSLDRGAYGYTF.

CDR3 sequence reads: CASSPLGTSGRHEQYF. The CDR3 DNA is TGTGCCAGCAGCCCTCTAGGGACTAGCGGGAGGCACGAGCAGTACTTC. The chain has TRBV27 and TRBJ2-7; the match to TRBD2 covers 15 bases. Germline V CDR1 and CDR2: MNHEY, SMNVEV (reference sequence). Trimming removed 6 bases from V and 5 bases from J; junction bases left unmatched: 8. The CDR3 is made up of 16 amino acids.

This clone has only one observation. The DNA for the CDR3 is TGTGCCAGCAGCTTAGGAGGGTTGGGTCAGACCCAGTACTTC. Residues: CASSLGGLGQTQYF. The chain couples TRBV7-2 to TRBJ2-5, with D possibly matching TRBD2 (5 bases). The CDR3 runs 14 residues. CDR1 is SGHTA and CDR2 is FQGNSA in the germline V gene. Trimming stripped 1 base from V and 6 bases from J, with 12 bases between.

The genes are TRBV6-5 and TRBJ1-1, with 10 nucleotides matching TRBD1. The CDR3 runs 14 residues. V was clipped by 4 bases and J by 3 bases; unmatched bases: 2. The V gene's germline CDR1 is MNHEY and CDR2 SVGAGI. DNA for the CDR3: TGTGCCAGCAGTTCGGGACAGGGGTACACTGAAGCTTTCTTT. Its protein product is CASSSGQGYTEAFF.

The genes are TRBV4-2 and TRBJ2-1; 9 bases line up with TRBD2. The CDR3 extends over 17 amino acids. The ends lost 1 base at V and 4 bases at J; junction bases unmatched: 8. Germline V lookup: CDR1 LGHNA, CDR2 YNFKEQ. This CDR3 reads CASSQALAGAQYNEQFF. The CDR3 nucleotides read TGTGCCAGCAGCCAAGCCTTAGCGGGAGCGCAGTACAATGAGCAGTTCTTC.

The gene calls are TRBV5-1 and TRBJ1-5, with D uncertain. Germline-derived CDR1 and CDR2 are SGHRS and YFSETQ. V was shortened by 0 bases and J by 5 bases, with 9 bases between the two germline ends. The CDR3 is 14 amino acids. CDR3 protein: CASSLASGDQPQHF. As DNA, the CDR3 is TGCGCCAGCAGCTTGGCTTCCGGGGATCAGCCCCAGCATTTT.

In this sample, this clone turned up once. The V call is TRBV30, the J call TRBJ2-2; a possible D gene is TRBD1 (6 bases). CDR3 length: 15 amino acids. Germline assignment: CDR1 GTSNPN and CDR2 SVGIG (reference sequence). V was clipped by 4 bases and J by 10 bases, with 22 bases between them. DNA for the CDR3: TGTGCCTGGATTCCGAGTCTGGGACACTTCAAGGAGCTGTTTTTT. Protein sequence: CAWIPSLGHFKELFF. Supplemented by reference TRBV30 and TRBJ2-2, the full variable domain reads SQTIHQWPATLVQPVGSPLSLECTVEGTSNPNLYWYRQAAGRGLQLLFYSVGIGQISSEVPQNLSASRPQDRQFILSSKKLLLSDSGFYLCAWIPSLGHFKELFFGEGSRLTVL.

This CDR3 is CASSLGLTSGSNEQFF. The CDR3 DNA reads as TGTGCCAGCAGCTTAGGCCTTACTAGCGGGAGCAATGAGCAGTTCTTC. The chain couples TRBV7-9 to TRBJ2-1; 11 bases are a match to TRBD2. This CDR3 has 16 amino acids. V shed 1 base, J shed 6 bases, and the junction held 5 bases outside the gene matches. CDR1 is SEHNR and CDR2 is FQNEAQ in the germline V gene (reference sequence). Supplemented by reference TRBV7-9 and TRBJ2-1, the full variable domain reads DTGVSQNPRHKITKRGQNVTFRCDPISEHNRLYWYRQTLGQGPEFLTYFQNEAQLEKSRLLSDRFSAERPKGSFSTLEIQRTEQGDSAMYLCASSLGLTSGSNEQFFGPGTRLTVL.

The chain links TRBV15 to TRBJ1-5, with D maybe TRBD1 (6 bases). Per the germline V gene, CDR1 is LNHNV and CDR2 is YYDKDF (reference sequence). This CDR3 spans 16 amino acids. The V end was cut by 0 bases, the J end by 7 bases, with 16 bases between. CDR3 residues: CATSRDIQGWGQPQHF. Here the CDR3 DNA reads TGTGCCACCAGCAGAGATATACAGGGATGGGGCCAGCCCCAGCATTTT.

In this sample, this clone turned up once. CDR3 sequence: CAIAAAGGYEQFF. CDR3 nucleotide sequence: TGTGCCATCGCGGCAGCGGGAGGGTATGAGCAGTTCTTC. V gene TRBV10-3 combines with J gene TRBJ2-1; TRBD2 aligns across 10 bases. Germline V lookup: CDR1 ENHRY, CDR2 SYGVKD. This CDR3 comprises 13 residues. J lost 8 bases, V lost 8 bases, and 6 bases had no gene match.

The chain employs TRBV5-5 and TRBJ2-1, with 10 bases that match TRBD1. CDR3 length: 14 residues. Germline values: CDR1 SGHKS, CDR2 YYEKEE (reference sequence). J gave up 6 bases and V 3 bases, and 3 bases lay outside the gene matches. CDR3: CASSWRTGGNEQFF. Written as DNA, the CDR3 is TGTGCCAGCAGCTGGAGGACAGGGGGCAATGAGCAGTTCTTC.

This clone was found once. The J gene is TRBJ1-2, the V gene TRBV29-1; 7 bases are shared with TRBD1. Germline-derived CDR1 and CDR2 are SQVTM and ANQGSEA. After removal of 4 bases from V and 2 bases from J, the junction contained 1 base not matched to a gene. This CDR3 has 12 residues. CDR3 region: CSVAQGNYGYTF. The CDR3 DNA reads as TGCAGCGTTGCACAGGGGAACTATGGCTACACCTTC.

The chain is built from TRBV5-4 and TRBJ2-1, with TRBD2 matching over 15 bases. J lost 5 bases, V lost 0 bases, and 3 bases had no gene match. Germline V gene data show CDR1 as SGHNT and CDR2 as YYREEE (reference sequence). This CDR3 has 17 amino acids. This chain's CDR3 is CASSLGTSGRGDNEQFF. The CDR3 nucleotides are TGTGCCAGCAGCTTGGGGACTAGCGGGAGGGGGGACAATGAGCAGTTCTTC.

This chain joins TRBV27 and TRBJ2-3, with 11 nucleotides matching TRBD1. The CDR3 loop spans 15 amino acids. Germline lookup yields CDR1 MNHEY and CDR2 SMNVEV (reference sequence). The V segment lost 6 bases and the J segment 7 bases; nucleotides outside the gene matches: 9. This chain's CDR3 is CASSSGTGGRNTQYF. The CDR3 nucleotides are TGTGCCAGCAGCTCCGGGACAGGGGGTAGGAATACGCAGTATTTT.

The V gene is TRBV15, the J gene TRBJ2-7; weak D call: TRBD2 (6 bases). CDR3 length: 16 residues. Between the trimmed V and J ends, which lost 1 base and 2 bases, there was a span of 15 bases. From germline, CDR1 is LNHNV and CDR2 YYDKDF (reference sequence). CDR3 DNA sequence: TGTGCCACCAGCAGAGCCGGGCGGCGGGATACCTACGAGCAGTACTTC. It codes for CATSRAGRRDTYEQYF.

This chain joins TRBV6-4 and TRBJ1-5; TRBD1 is a possible D gene (6 bases). The CDR3 has 14 amino acids. Germline values: CDR1 MRHNA, CDR2 SNTAGT. V shed 6 bases and J shed 7 bases, with 16 bases lying between them. The CDR3 bases are TGTGCCAGCAGCCCCGAGGGGGGGCGGCAGCCCCAGCATTTT. It is translated as CASSPEGGRQPQHF.

The chain joins TRBV11-2 to TRBJ1-1; 8 positions agree with TRBD1. After removal of 9 bases from V and 5 bases from J, the junction contained 8 bases not matched to a gene. Germline V lookup: CDR1 SGHAT, CDR2 FQNNGV. The CDR3 totals 13 residues. CDR3 sequence: CASYRGVGTEAFF. In DNA form, the CDR3 reads TGTGCCAGTTACAGGGGGGTAGGGACTGAAGCTTTCTTT.

About this clone itself: The germline gene is not matched at one end of the junction; a read error may be the cause. The V call is TRBV7-7, the J call TRBJ2-5; the match to TRBD2 covers 10 bases. The germline CDR1 and CDR2 sequences are SSHAT and FNYEAQ (reference sequence). The CDR3 consists of 14 residues. The CDR3: CASSLLIAGGTQYF. In DNA form, the CDR3 reads TGTGCTAGCAGCCTATTGATAGCGGGAGGGACCCAGTACTTC.

With regard to this clone: At one boundary the junction diverges from the germline segment, which might be a read error. The gene calls are TRBV5-1 and TRBJ2-2, with D tentatively TRBD2 (7 bases). The germline V gene has CDR1 SGHRS and CDR2 YFSETQ. This CDR3 region has 17 residues. The CDR3 DNA reads TGCGCCAGCAGCTCACGCGGGGGCGGCTCGAATACCGGGGAGCTGTTTTTT. Translating it yields CASSSRGGGSNTGELFF.

The chain uses TRBV9 and TRBJ1-1; no firm D call. Trimming left V 3 bases short and J 1 base short, with 7 bases between. Per the germline V gene, CDR1 is SGDLS and CDR2 is YYNGEE. CDR3 length equals 13 residues. The CDR3 coding sequence is TGTGCCAGCAGCGATCTAGGGAACACTGAAGCTTTCTTT. Translation gives CASSDLGNTEAFF.

The chain combines TRBV9 with TRBJ1-2, with 7 bases matching TRBD1. With 0 bases clipped from V and 3 bases from J, the junction kept 5 bases outside the gene matches. This CDR3 contains 15 residues. From germline, CDR1 is SGDLS and CDR2 YYNGEE. Written as DNA, the CDR3 is TGTGCCAGCAGCGTAGGACAGGGTAGGCACTATGGCTACACCTTC. It codes for CASSVGQGRHYGYTF.

The chain links TRBV12-5 to TRBJ1-5, with 7 bases fitting TRBD1. The CDR3 loop spans 13 amino acids. Germline V gives CDR1 LGHNT, CDR2 FRNRAP. V shed 6 bases and J 3 bases; nucleotides not matched to a gene: 2. For the CDR3, the DNA is TGTGCTAGTGGGACAGGGCTCAATCAGCCCCAGCATTTT. Translated: CASGTGLNQPQHF. Filled out from reference TRBV12-5 and TRBJ1-5, the complete variable domain reads DARVTQTPRHKVTEMGQEVTMRCQPILGHNTVFWYRQTMMQGLELLAYFRNRAPLDDSGMPKDRFSAEMPDATLATLKIQPSEPRDSAVYFCASGTGLNQPQHFGDGTRLSIL.